This T cell receptor (beta chain) was recovered during a study of cytomegalovirus exposure and HLA in healthy donors. CDR3 length: 15 amino acids. CDR1 and CDR2 (germline): SGHDN, FVKESK. The V gene lost 3 bases and the J gene lost 7 bases, with 18 bases spanning the gap. Primers included in the PCR were 60 Vbeta and 13 Jbeta primers. Generated by immunoSEQ multiplex PCR, the TCRdb table keeps only in-frame clones and is missing some. The table has about 200,000 clones, approximately 78% seen once. Sequencing was done on a sample of PBMCs. The genes are TRBV14 and TRBJ1-1; TRBD1 is a possible D gene (5 bases). The source is a woman in her thirties or forties in good health and CMV-seronegative. The CDR3 loop is CASSQTNRNIFEAFF. The CDR3 coding sequence is TGTGCCAGCAGCCAGACCAACAGGAACATCTTTGAAGCTTTCTTT.